The clone carrying this T cell receptor (beta chain) occurred a few times. In the original workflow: How many nucleated cells were present was estimated from reference gene primer amplification. Some clones are missing from TCRdb's copy, which holds only in-frame ones; the method was immunoSEQ multiplex PCR. For V, J and clone size, that table is used; D and trimming come from the DNA. The table has about 220,000 clones, roughly 81% seen once. The data belong to a study of blood T cell repertoires in COVID-19. Study details: Some COVID-19 samples were acute and others convalescent; all came from the United States, Italy and Spain.

CDR1 is PRHDT and CDR2 is FYEKMQ in the germline V gene (reference sequence). Trimming shortened V by 5 bases and J by 7 bases, and 11 bases separated the two germline ends. The CDR3 runs 13 residues. Source material: peripheral blood. The rearrangement uses TRBV13 and TRBJ2-2; perhaps TRBD2 as D (6 bases). The receptor comes from a man aged 45-60 years who had recovered from COVID-19. The CDR3 is CASSRGLNGELFF. In DNA, the CDR3 is TGTGCCAGCAGCCGAGGACTAAACGGGGAGCTGTTTTTT.